The next 28 T cell receptor beta chains were all read from a single sample in a study of T cells in women clearing cervical HPV infection. This table comes from immunoSEQ multiplex PCR, and its TCRdb copy is limited to in-frame clones, with some not included. This sample contains more than 20,000 clones. Sequencing input: blood buffy coat. These receptors were obtained from a woman aged 18-70 years with a cervical HPV16 infection that either progressed to CIN3+ or cleared (not recorded which).

The CDR3: CASSLDIRQSPLFF. The DNA read from the CDR3 is TGTGCCAGCAGCTTAGATATCCGACAGTCACCG. This chain uses TRBV7-8 with TRBJ2-2; D is perhaps TRBD1 (5 bases). The CDR3 end is not reached by the read, which stops 3 residues before it; the germline J gene fills it in. Germline V gene data show CDR1 as SGHVS and CDR2 as FQNEAQ. The length of the CDR3 is 14 residues.

This clone ranks as medium-sized in terms of frequency. The CDR3 end falls 3 residues outside the read, so it is completed with the germline J gene. The J gene is TRBJ2-2, the V gene TRBV7-3, with 10 bases identical to TRBD1. From germline, CDR1 is SGHTA and CDR2 FQGTGA. Trimming took 5 bases from V and 5 from J; bases not matched to a gene: 5. CDR3 size: 15 residues. The CDR3 bases that were read are TGTGCCAGCAGCGTGGGGACAGGGGAAACCGGGGAG. It specifies CASSVGTGETGE. The CDR3 as a whole reads CASSVGTGETGELFF. The full variable domain, completed using reference TRBV7-3 and TRBJ2-2, is GAGVSQTPSNKVTEKGKYVELRCDPISGHTALYWYRQSLGQGPEFLIYFQGTGAADDSGLPNDRFFAVRPEGSVSTLKIQRTERGDSAVYLCASSVGTGETGELFFGEGSRLTVL.

In regard to this clone: The read gets to within 3 residues of the CDR3 end, and the germline J gene fills in the rest. V and J are TRBV2 and TRBJ1-4, with 8 bases aligning to TRBD1. There are 15 residues in the CDR3. Per germline, CDR1 SNHLY and CDR2 FYNNEI. V lost 6 bases to trimming and J lost 0 bases; unmatched junction nucleotides: 3. CDR3: CASSDRGATNEKLFF. The CDR3 bases that were read are TGTGCCAGCAGCGACAGGGGTGCAACTAATGAAAAA.

Its frequency marks this clone as medium-sized. The read is 3 residues too short to cover the CDR3 end, so that end is filled in from the germline J gene. This chain connects TRBV29-1 to TRBJ1-6; 9 nucleotides agree with TRBD1. The V gene's germline CDR1 is SQVTM and CDR2 ANQGSEA. After removal of 4 bases from V and 7 bases from J, the junction contained 11 bases not matched to a gene. The CDR3 runs 16 residues. CDR3 DNA, as far as it was read: TGCAGCGTTGTAGACCGCCGGGACAGGGACAATTCACCC. It yields the protein CSVVDRRDRDNSP. From start to end, the CDR3 is CSVVDRRDRDNSPLHF.

A remark on this clone: The read terminates 3 residues ahead of where the CDR3 ends, so the germline J gene completes it. The chain carries TRBV6-2 or TRBV6-3 and TRBJ1-2, with D hard to call. This CDR3 has 16 residues. V was cut by 7 bases and J by 7 bases, with 25 bases left in between. Germline lookup yields CDR1 MNHEY and CDR2 SVGEGT. The DNA read from the CDR3 is TGTGCCAGCACCCCTCTGCCCCCCGTCGAGTCGGGTGGC. This translates into CASTPLPPVESGG. The whole CDR3 sequence reads CASTPLPPVESGGYTF.

For this clone: The read ends 3 residues before the CDR3 terminus; that terminus is restored from the germline J gene. V usage is TRBV9 and J usage is TRBJ2-7; 11 positions match TRBD1. After removal of 4 bases from V and 6 bases from J, the junction contained 9 bases not matched to a gene. Germline V gene data show CDR1 as SGDLS and CDR2 as YYNGEE. The CDR3 sequence is 15 residues long. The CDR3 sequence is CASSPGGDRGVEQYF. CDR3 bases read: TGTGCCAGCAGCCCTGGGGGGGACAGGGGGGTCGAG. The complete variable domain, with remaining parts taken from reference TRBV9 and TRBJ2-7, reads DSGVTQTPKHLITATGQRVTLRCSPRSGDLSVYWYQQSLDQGLQFLIQYYNGEERAKGNILERFSAQQFPDLHSELNLSSLELGDSALYFCASSPGGDRGVEQYFGPGTRLTVT.

Points on this clone: With the read ending 3 residues before the CDR3 end, the germline J gene is used to fill in that end. This chain links TRBV6-2 or TRBV6-3 with TRBJ1-1; 8 nucleotides line up with TRBD1. This CDR3 comprises 16 residues. The germline V gene has CDR1 MNHEY and CDR2 SVGEGT. The V and J ends lost 2 bases and 5 bases, in that order; junction bases with no gene match: 10. CDR3 region: CASSYATGGVETEAFF. The covered CDR3 bases are TGTGCCAGCAGTTACGCCACAGGGGGAGTCGAGACTGAA.

As to this clone: The read stops 3 residues short of the end of the CDR3; the missing end is completed from the germline J gene. Other DNA sequences from this sample encode an identical CDR3 as well. The rearrangement links TRBV19 to TRBJ1-3; 7 nucleotides line up with TRBD1. CDR1 and CDR2 (germline): LNHDA, SQIVND (reference sequence). The junction had 8 bases not matched to a gene; V was cut back by 5 bases and J by 4 bases. The CDR3 is 15 amino acids. CDR3 sequence reads: CASSSTGDSGNTIYF. The sequenced CDR3 bases are TGTGCCAGTAGTTCCACAGGGGACTCAGGAAACACC.

Note on this clone: The read finishes 3 residues shy of the CDR3 end, and the germline J gene is used to complete it. This chain connects TRBV7-3 to TRBJ1-4; 12 bases agree with TRBD1. Germline-derived CDR1 and CDR2 are SGHTA and FQGTGA. The CDR3 sequence is 20 residues long. The sequenced part of the CDR3 DNA is TGTGCCAGCAGCTTAACCGGGACAGGGGGCCGGAGCTCCTATAATTCACCA. As protein: CASSLTGTGGRSSYNSP. The CDR3 as a whole reads CASSLTGTGGRSSYNSPLFF.

Note on this clone: The sequenced fragment ends 3 residues before the CDR3 boundary, so the rest is inferred from the germline J gene. The chain uses TRBV6-2 or TRBV6-3 and TRBJ1-2; maybe TRBD1 (5 bases). CDR1 is MNHEY and CDR2 is SVGEGT in the germline V gene. Deletions cut 7 bases from V and 3 bases from J, with 18 bases between. The CDR3 consists of 15 residues. CDR3 DNA (partial): TGTGCCAGCAAAGTTGGACCGGACATCTACTATGGC. Protein product: CASKVGPDIYYG. The CDR3, in full, reads CASKVGPDIYYGYTF.

Turning to this clone: Read coverage stops 3 residues before the CDR3 terminus; the germline J gene supplies the remainder. This chain connects TRBV11-2 to TRBJ2-3; a possible D gene is TRBD1 (5 bases). The CDR3 is 15 residues long. Germline CDR1 reads SGHAT; CDR2 reads FQNNGV. The covered CDR3 bases are TGTGCCAGCAGCTTAGGGACACGGCTCCAAGAGACG. Encoded protein: CASSLGTRLQET. The entire CDR3 reads CASSLGTRLQETQYF.

About this clone: Read data end 3 residues before the CDR3 end; the end is taken from the germline J gene. The gene calls are TRBV20-1 and TRBJ1-5; 7 positions agree with TRBD1. Germline CDR1 reads DFQATT; CDR2 reads SNEGSKA (reference sequence). The trim removed 0 bases at V and 6 bases at J, leaving 11 bases unmatched. CDR3 length: 16 residues. The CDR3 sequence: CSARDLRQGKVQPQHF. Incomplete CDR3 DNA: TGCAGTGCTAGAGATCTGAGACAGGGTAAGGTTCAGCCC.

CDR3 loop: CASSPIAGVSYEQYF. The covered CDR3 bases are TGTGCCAGCAGCCCTATAGCGGGAGTCTCCTACGAG. The chain joins TRBV7-6 to TRBJ2-7; 9 bases agree with TRBD2. The read falls 3 residues short of the CDR3 end, and the missing part is taken from the germline J gene. Germline CDR1 is SGHVS and CDR2 is FNYEAQ. The CDR3 is 15 residues long. The V segment lost 5 bases and the J segment 0 bases; nucleotides outside the gene matches: 5.

Comments on this clone: One end of the junction fails to match germline, which may point to a read error. The read falls 3 residues short of the CDR3 end, and the missing part is taken from the germline J gene. The chain uses TRBV4-2 and TRBJ1-6; D is unresolved. Germline lookup yields CDR1 LGHNA and CDR2 YNFKEQ. The CDR3 spans 14 residues. The DNA read from the CDR3 is TGCGCCAGCAGCCAAGAGGCAACCTATTCACCC. Translation gives CASSQEATYSP. The whole CDR3 sequence is CASSQEATYSPLHF.

This clone is deemed medium-sized (0.01 to 0.1%) by its frequency. The read finishes 3 residues shy of the CDR3 end, and the germline J gene is used to complete it. V gene TRBV23-1 combines with J gene TRBJ2-7; no firm D call. TRBV23-1 is labeled an ORF, and its function is uncertain. The CDR3 has 13 residues. Trimming pared 4 bases from V and 5 bases from J, leaving 12 bases between. The CDR3 is CASSPDTTDEQYF. The CDR3 bases that were read are TGCGCCAGCAGTCCAGACACAACGGACGAG.

Concerning this clone itself: The CDR3 end falls 3 residues outside the read, so it is completed with the germline J gene. Different DNA sequences within this sample yield the same CDR3. The chain carries TRBV19 and TRBJ2-1, with 8 bases fitting TRBD2. The CDR3 sequence is 17 residues long. V trimming: 1 base; J trimming: 2 bases; junction bases outside the gene matches: 7. The V gene's germline CDR1 is LNHDA and CDR2 SQIVND (reference sequence). CDR3 amino acids: CASSIAGAGVPYNEQFF. CDR3 DNA (partial): TGTGCCAGTAGTATAGCAGGAGCGGGAGTCCCCTACAATGAG.

CDR3 amino acids: CATGREGETQYF. CDR3 DNA (partial): TGTGCCACCGGACGGGAAGGGGAGACG. The J gene is TRBJ2-3, the V gene TRBV10-3, with D perhaps assigned TRBD1 or TRBD2 (5 bases each). The read halts 3 residues ahead of the CDR3 end, with the missing end drawn from the germline J gene. This CDR3 is 12 amino acids long. CDR1 and CDR2 (germline): ENHRY, SYGVKD.

With respect to this clone: With the read ending 3 residues before the CDR3 end, the germline J gene is used to fill in that end. V usage is TRBV5-1 and J usage is TRBJ1-2, with a tentative D call TRBD1 (5 bases). Germline V gene lookup returns CDR1 SGHRS and CDR2 YFSETQ. This CDR3 region has 15 residues. The V end lost 2 bases, the J end lost 2 bases, and 13 bases lay between the germline ends. The CDR3 DNA, read in part, is TGCGCCAGCAGCTTCTCCGGGGGTTTGAACTATGGC. This codes for CASSFSGGLNYG. The whole CDR3 is CASSFSGGLNYGYTF.

Concerning this clone itself: The read ends 3 residues shy of where the CDR3 ends; the end is completed using the germline J gene. The chain is built from TRBV19 and TRBJ1-4; tentative D call: TRBD1 (6 bases). CDR3 size: 16 residues. Germline CDR1 is LNHDA and CDR2 is SQIVND (reference sequence). V lost 6 bases and J 6 bases, leaving 20 bases between the germline ends. The CDR3 sequence: CASSLRTGRDHEKLFF. The DNA read from the CDR3 is TGTGCCAGTAGCCTCCGTACAGGGAGAGACCATGAAAAA.

CDR3 DNA (partial): TGTGCCAGCAGTTTCACAGGGGGGTGGCAGCCG. Residues: CASSFTGGWQP. The entire CDR3 is CASSFTGGWQPQYF. The chain uses TRBV6-2 or TRBV6-3 and TRBJ2-3, with 8 bases identical to TRBD1. The read finishes 3 residues shy of the CDR3 end, and the germline J gene is used to complete it. This CDR3 has 14 amino acids. Germline CDR1 is MNHEY and CDR2 is SVGEGT.

On this clone itself: The CDR3 goes on 3 residues after the read ends, and that part is filled in from the germline J gene. The chain recombines TRBV7-8 with TRBJ2-1, with 14 bases identical to TRBD2. The CDR3 loop spans 18 amino acids. Trimming removed 4 bases from V and 5 bases from J; junction bases left unmatched: 10. Germline loops: CDR1 SGHVS, CDR2 FQNEAQ. CDR3 amino acids: CASSSQKGLAGVHNEQFF. The CDR3 bases that were read are TGTGCCAGCAGCTCCCAAAAGGGACTAGCGGGAGTCCACAATGAG.

Its frequency marks this clone as medium-sized. Read data end 3 residues before the CDR3 end; the end is taken from the germline J gene. This rearrangement joins TRBV5-1 to TRBJ2-2; 10 positions agree with TRBD1. The junction had 9 bases not matched to a gene; V was cut back by 4 bases and J by 3 bases. Germline CDR1 is SGHRS and CDR2 is YFSETQ. This CDR3 is 17 amino acids long. Partial CDR3 DNA: TGCGCCAGCAGCCTGGACAGGGGGTTTTCCGACACCGGGGAG. Residues: CASSLDRGFSDTGE. The full-length CDR3 reads as CASSLDRGFSDTGELFF.

As concerns this clone: Sequencing ends 3 residues short of the CDR3 end; the germline J gene provides the rest. The chain carries TRBV6-2 or TRBV6-3 and TRBJ1-1; 7 positions match TRBD1. This CDR3 is 13 amino acids long. CDR1 MNHEY and CDR2 SVGEGT come from the germline V gene. CDR3 protein: CASEPGTEHEAFF. The sequenced part of the CDR3 DNA is TGTGCCAGCGAACCCGGGACAGAACACGAG.

Concerning this clone itself: The read falls 3 residues short of the CDR3 end, and the missing part is taken from the germline J gene. The chain carries TRBV5-4 and TRBJ2-5; TRBD1 might be the D (5 bases). CDR1 SGHNT and CDR2 YYREEE come from the germline V gene (reference sequence). The CDR3 runs to 15 residues. With 0 bases removed from V and 5 bases from J, the gap between germline ends came to 14 bases. The sequenced CDR3 bases are TGTGCCAGCAGCTTGGCAAGGGGCGCGTGGGAGACC. Its translation is CASSLARGAWET. The whole CDR3 is CASSLARGAWETQYF. The variable domain in full, completed from reference TRBV5-4 and TRBJ2-5, reads ETGVTQSPTHLIKTRGQQVTLRCSSQSGHNTVSWYQQALGQGPQFIFQYYREEENGRGNFPPRFSGLQFPNYSSELNVNALELDDSALYLCASSLARGAWETQYFGPGTRLLVL.

About this clone: The CDR3 extends 3 residues past the end of the read, so its final part is completed from the germline J gene. The chain has TRBV7-8 and TRBJ2-3; 10 bases fit TRBD2. CDR3 length: 17 amino acids. Trimming cost V 3 bases and J 4 bases; bases outside gene matches: 10. Germline assignment: CDR1 SGHVS and CDR2 FQNEAQ. The CDR3 DNA, read in part, is TGTGCCAGCAGCTTTTCCGTCGCTAGCGGGAGCTCAGATACG. Protein sequence: CASSFSVASGSSDT. The full CDR3 sequence reads CASSFSVASGSSDTQYF.

Concerning this clone: The CDR3 extends 3 residues past the end of the read, so its final part is completed from the germline J gene. This chain joins TRBV4-2 and TRBJ1-5; possibly TRBD1 for D (5 bases). In germline, CDR1 is LGHNA, CDR2 YNFKEQ. Trimming shortened V by 4 bases and J by 0 bases, and 10 bases separated the two germline ends. The length of the CDR3 is 15 residues. Incomplete CDR3 DNA: TGTGCCAGCAGCCCTTCTCAGGGTAGCAATCAGCCC. Its translation is CASSPSQGSNQP. The whole CDR3 region reads CASSPSQGSNQPQHF.

About this clone itself: The read ends 3 residues early relative to the CDR3; the germline J gene fills the gap. The chain uses TRBV7-2 and TRBJ1-2; a weak D match, TRBD1 (6 bases). Germline V gene sequence: CDR1 SGHTA, CDR2 FQGNSA. There are 14 residues in the CDR3. The chain's CDR3 is CASSLWGTNLDYTF. Partial CDR3 DNA: TGTGCCAGCAGCTTATGGGGGACAAACCTCGAC.

Notes on this clone: The DNA ends 3 residues before the CDR3 does, and the rest of the CDR3 is filled in from the germline J gene. V usage is TRBV12-3 or TRBV12-4 and J usage is TRBJ2-3, with 8 bases identical to TRBD2. There are 15 residues in the CDR3. V shed 6 bases and J 0 bases; nucleotides not matched to a gene: 5. CDR3 protein: CASSPAGVSTDTQYF. CDR3 DNA, as far as it was read: TGTGCCAGCAGCCCAGCGGGAGTCAGCACAGATACG.